A single sample is the source of the 18 T cell receptor beta chains below, sequenced in a study of T-cell reconstitution after alpha-beta-depleted transplantation in children. Molecular barcoding with unique molecular identifiers was used for the TCRbeta library. TCRdb called the PCR reads again in MiXCR, with one record for every CDR3 protein. The table has about 170,000 distinct CDR3 sequences, roughly 10% seen once. Sample: PBMCs, taken before TCRalphabeta/CD19-depleted stem cell transplant. Every receptor here comes from a boy aged 2 to 9 with acute myeloid leukemia, due to receive a stem cell transplant.

This clonotype was counted between two and nine times. J is TRBJ2-1 and V is TRBV5-1, with 11 positions matching TRBD2. The CDR3 has 18 amino acids. Trimming took 0 bases from V and 6 from J; bases not matched to a gene: 11. Germline CDR1 and CDR2: SGHRS and YFSETQ. CDR3 loop: CASSLVGVWTSGSNEQFF. CDR3 sequence (DNA): TGCGCCAGCAGCTTGGTAGGGGTTTGGACTAGCGGGTCCAATGAGCAGTTCTTC.

Ten or more counts support this clonotype. The rearrangement links TRBV20-1 to TRBJ2-5, with TRBD2 matching 8 bases. The germline V gene encodes CDR1 DFQATT and CDR2 SNEGSKA (reference sequence). V dropped 1 base and J dropped 2; count of bases not matched to a gene: 3. The CDR3 contains 14 residues. CDR3: CSARGLATQETQYF. CDR3 sequence (DNA): TGCAGTGCTAGAGGACTAGCGACACAAGAGACCCAGTACTTC.

At least ten counts were recorded for this clonotype. CDR3 residues: CASSLGPSGRGQETQYF. The CDR3 coding sequence is TGCGCCAGCAGCCTTGGACCCAGCGGGAGGGGGCAAGAGACCCAGTACTTC. J is TRBJ2-5 and V is TRBV4-1; 10 bases are a match to TRBD2. The CDR3 extends over 17 amino acids. The germline V gene encodes CDR1 MGHRA and CDR2 YSYEKL. V lost 4 bases to trimming and J lost 2 bases; unmatched junction nucleotides: 10.

This clonotype was seen repeatedly, ten times or more. The CDR3 loop is CASSLSARDTQYF. Here the CDR3 DNA reads TGCGCCAGCAGCTTGTCGGCGCGTGACACGCAGTATTTT. The V gene is TRBV5-1, the J gene TRBJ2-3; D uncertain. Trimming removed 1 base from V and 9 bases from J, with 12 bases in between. Germline V gene sequence: CDR1 SGHRS, CDR2 YFSETQ. The CDR3 has 13 amino acids.

This clonotype was picked up a small number of times. J is TRBJ2-1 and V is TRBV12-3 or TRBV12-4, with D possibly TRBD2 on 6 matching bases. Trimming stripped 8 bases from V and 3 bases from J, with 8 bases between. This CDR3 is 12 amino acids long. CDR3 in DNA: TGTGCCAGCGGGGGGTACTACAATGAGCAGTTCTTC. Its protein is CASGGYYNEQFF.

This clonotype came up many times. The gene calls are TRBV5-6 and TRBJ2-7; D is tentatively TRBD1 or TRBD2 (5 bases each). V dropped 1 base and J dropped 0 bases, with 14 bases sitting between them. The V gene's germline CDR1 is SGHDT and CDR2 YYEEEE. This CDR3 contains 16 residues. This chain's CDR3 is CASSLLGEESSYEQYV. The CDR3 DNA sequence: TGTGCCAGCAGCTTGTTGGGGGAAGAAAGCTCCTACGAGCAGTACGTC.

This clonotype is large (0.1 to 1%) in the sample. This chain uses TRBV5-1 with TRBJ2-3, with D unresolved. This CDR3 is 12 amino acids long. The ends were cut back, 1 base at V and 4 bases at J, with 4 bases in the middle. Looked up from germline, CDR1 is SGHRS and CDR2 is YFSETQ. CDR3 protein: CASSLRADTQYF. The CDR3 region has the DNA TGCGCCAGCAGCTTGAGGGCAGATACGCAGTATTTT.

Comments on this clonotype: The germline gene is not matched at one end of the junction; a read error may be the cause. The V call is TRBV9, the J call TRBJ2-7; 11 bases agree with TRBD1. Germline lookup yields CDR1 SGDLS and CDR2 YYNGEE. This CDR3 is 15 amino acids long. CDR3 in DNA: TGTGCCAGCAGCGTAGAGGGGACAGGGGGTTCCGAGCAGCACTTC. Protein sequence: CASSVEGTGGSEQHF.

Note on this clonotype: With a much larger clone just one base away, this may be a read error. The chain is built from TRBV2 and TRBJ2-1, with 12 bases aligning to TRBD2. The length of the CDR3 is 18 residues. Germline V gene sequence: CDR1 SNHLY, CDR2 FYNNEI. The CDR3 loop reads CTSSLVTSGRYSYNEQFF. DNA of the CDR3: TGTACCAGCAGTTTAGTTACTAGCGGGAGGTACTCCTACAATGAGCAGTTCTTC.

This clonotype was recorded many times. The V call is TRBV7-6, the J call TRBJ2-3, with D unresolved. V was pared by 4 bases and J by 2 bases, with 16 bases between. Germline V gene lookup returns CDR1 SGHVS and CDR2 FNYEAQ. The CDR3 covers 16 residues. Here the CDR3 reads CASSSYRVGLTDTQYF. The CDR3 coding sequence is TGTGCCAGCAGCTCCTACCGCGTAGGGCTCACAGATACGCAGTATTTT.

This clonotype was observed at least ten times. The gene calls are TRBV7-9 and TRBJ2-2; D unresolved. The CDR3 covers 13 residues. Trimming removed 5 bases from V and 8 bases from J, with 12 bases in between. Germline V gives CDR1 SEHNR, CDR2 FQNEAQ (reference sequence). The CDR3 DNA reads TGTGCCAGCAGCCCCTACGAGATTGGGGAGCTGTTTTTT. This codes for CASSPYEIGELFF.

Notes on this clonotype: With a much larger clone just one base away, this may be a read error. This chain uses TRBV7-1 with TRBJ1-1; no clear D. TRBV7-1 is noted as an ORF with a role that remains uncertain. The CDR3 extends over 12 amino acids. Between the trimmed V and J ends, which lost 8 bases and 4 bases, there was a span of 11 bases. The CDR3, as DNA: TGTGCCAGCCATAGTCCGAGCACTGAAGCTTTCTTT. This gives the protein CASHSPSTEAFF.

This clonotype was detected many times. The V gene is TRBV7-9, the J gene TRBJ2-7; 7 positions match TRBD1. Germline values: CDR1 SEHNR, CDR2 FQNEAQ (reference sequence). J gave up 5 bases and V 7 bases, and 8 bases lay outside the gene matches. CDR3 length: 13 residues. The CDR3 region has the DNA TGTGCCAGCACCTTGGGACAGTCTGACGAGCAGTACGTC. Protein sequence: CASTLGQSDEQYV.

This clonotype was recorded a few times. The chain has TRBV29-1 and TRBJ1-1; the D is unclear. Per the germline V gene, CDR1 is SQVTM and CDR2 is ANQGSEA. The CDR3 extends over 13 amino acids. With 6 bases removed from V and 0 bases from J, the gap between germline ends came to 11 bases. The CDR3 bases are TGCAGCGTACTGGGCTTTCTGAACACTGAAGCTTTCTTT. Its protein is CSVLGFLNTEAFF.

Points on this clonotype: This may be a read error, as it is one base from a much larger clone. The gene calls are TRBV10-3 and TRBJ1-4; possible D gene TRBD1, 5 bases. The V gene's germline CDR1 is ENHRY and CDR2 SYGVKD. Trimming took 7 bases from V and 8 from J, leaving 14 bases between them. CDR3 length: 13 amino acids. This chain's CDR3 is CAITGGVGEKLFF. CDR3 nucleotide sequence: TGTGCCATCACTGGGGGGGTCGGGGAAAAACTGTTTTTT.

This clonotype was found many times. V is TRBV29-1 and J is TRBJ1-2; 11 bases map to TRBD1. V dropped 7 bases and J dropped 4; count of bases not matched to a gene: 5. The CDR3 has 13 amino acids. Germline values: CDR1 SQVTM, CDR2 ANQGSEA. Here the CDR3 reads CSGGQGVGYGYTF. Here the CDR3 DNA reads TGCAGCGGGGGACAGGGGGTGGGCTATGGCTACACCTTC.

Many counts were recorded for this clonotype. Compared with germline, one end of the junction differs, possibly owing to a read error. The rearrangement joins TRBV28 to TRBJ2-5; TRBD2 matches 10 bases. The CDR3 totals 14 residues. CDR1 is MDHEN, CDR2 SYDVKM, per germline. The CDR3 sequence: CASSLYRLAGEVNF. In DNA, the CDR3 is TGTGCCAGCAGTTTATACCGGCTAGCGGGAGAAGTGAACTTC.

A note on this clonotype: A much larger clonotype is one base distant, so this may be a read error. The rearrangement links TRBV19 to TRBJ2-5; D not resolved. The CDR3 is 12 amino acids. Germline V gene sequence: CDR1 LNHDA, CDR2 SQIVND (reference sequence). The CDR3 here is CASSTQGETQHF. As DNA, the CDR3 is TGTGCCAGTAGTACCCAAGGAGAGACCCAGCACTTC.